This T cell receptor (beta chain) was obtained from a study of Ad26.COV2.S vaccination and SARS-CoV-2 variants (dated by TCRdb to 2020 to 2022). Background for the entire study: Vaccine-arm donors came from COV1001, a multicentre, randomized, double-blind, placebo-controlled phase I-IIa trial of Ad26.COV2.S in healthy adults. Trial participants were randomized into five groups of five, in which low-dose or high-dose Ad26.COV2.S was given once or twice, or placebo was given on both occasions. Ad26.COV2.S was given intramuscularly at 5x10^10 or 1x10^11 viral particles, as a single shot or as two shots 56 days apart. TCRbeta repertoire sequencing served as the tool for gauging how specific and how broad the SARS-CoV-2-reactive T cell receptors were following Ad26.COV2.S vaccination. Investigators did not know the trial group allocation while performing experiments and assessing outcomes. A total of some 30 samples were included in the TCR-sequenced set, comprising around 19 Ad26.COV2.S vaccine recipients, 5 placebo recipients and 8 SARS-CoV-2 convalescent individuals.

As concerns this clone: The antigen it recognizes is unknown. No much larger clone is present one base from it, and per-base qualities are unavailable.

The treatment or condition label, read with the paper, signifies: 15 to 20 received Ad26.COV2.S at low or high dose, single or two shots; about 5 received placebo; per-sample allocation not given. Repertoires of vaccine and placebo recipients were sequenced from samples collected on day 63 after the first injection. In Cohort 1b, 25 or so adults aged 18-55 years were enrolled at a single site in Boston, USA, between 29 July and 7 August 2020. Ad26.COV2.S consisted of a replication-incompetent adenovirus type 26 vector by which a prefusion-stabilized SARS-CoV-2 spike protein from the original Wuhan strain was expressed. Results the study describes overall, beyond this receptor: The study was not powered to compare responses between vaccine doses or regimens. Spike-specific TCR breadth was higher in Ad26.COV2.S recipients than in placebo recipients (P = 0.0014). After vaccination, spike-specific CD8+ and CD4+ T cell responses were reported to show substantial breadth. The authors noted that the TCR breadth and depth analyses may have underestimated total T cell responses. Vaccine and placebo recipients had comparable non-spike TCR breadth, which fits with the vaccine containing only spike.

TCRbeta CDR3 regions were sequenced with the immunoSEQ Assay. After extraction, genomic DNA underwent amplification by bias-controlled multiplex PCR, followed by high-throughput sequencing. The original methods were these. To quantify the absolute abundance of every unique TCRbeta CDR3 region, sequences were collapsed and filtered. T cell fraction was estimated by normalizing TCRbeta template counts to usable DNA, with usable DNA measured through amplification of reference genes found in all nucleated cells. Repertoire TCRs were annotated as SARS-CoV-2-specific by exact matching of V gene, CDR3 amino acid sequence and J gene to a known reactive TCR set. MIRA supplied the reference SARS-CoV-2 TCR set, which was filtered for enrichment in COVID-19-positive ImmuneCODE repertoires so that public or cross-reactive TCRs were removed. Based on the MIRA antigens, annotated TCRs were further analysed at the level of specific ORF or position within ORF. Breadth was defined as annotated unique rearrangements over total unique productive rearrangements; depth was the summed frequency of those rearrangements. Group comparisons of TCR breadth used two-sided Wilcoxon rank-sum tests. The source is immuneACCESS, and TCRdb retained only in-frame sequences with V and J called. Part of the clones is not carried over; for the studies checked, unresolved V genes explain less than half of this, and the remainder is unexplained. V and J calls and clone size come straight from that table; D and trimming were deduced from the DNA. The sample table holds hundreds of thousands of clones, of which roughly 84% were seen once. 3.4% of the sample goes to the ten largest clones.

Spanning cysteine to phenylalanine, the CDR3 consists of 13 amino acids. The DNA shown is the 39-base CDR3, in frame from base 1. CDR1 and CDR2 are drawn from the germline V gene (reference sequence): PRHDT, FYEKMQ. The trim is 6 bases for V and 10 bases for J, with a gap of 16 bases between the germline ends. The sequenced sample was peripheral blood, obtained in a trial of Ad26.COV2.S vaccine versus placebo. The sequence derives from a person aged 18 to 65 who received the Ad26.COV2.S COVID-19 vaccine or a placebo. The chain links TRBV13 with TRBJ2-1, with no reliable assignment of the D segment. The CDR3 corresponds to CASRPTPPEEQFF. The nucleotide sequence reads TGTGCCAGCAGACCGACACCTCCGGAGGAGCAGTTCTTC.